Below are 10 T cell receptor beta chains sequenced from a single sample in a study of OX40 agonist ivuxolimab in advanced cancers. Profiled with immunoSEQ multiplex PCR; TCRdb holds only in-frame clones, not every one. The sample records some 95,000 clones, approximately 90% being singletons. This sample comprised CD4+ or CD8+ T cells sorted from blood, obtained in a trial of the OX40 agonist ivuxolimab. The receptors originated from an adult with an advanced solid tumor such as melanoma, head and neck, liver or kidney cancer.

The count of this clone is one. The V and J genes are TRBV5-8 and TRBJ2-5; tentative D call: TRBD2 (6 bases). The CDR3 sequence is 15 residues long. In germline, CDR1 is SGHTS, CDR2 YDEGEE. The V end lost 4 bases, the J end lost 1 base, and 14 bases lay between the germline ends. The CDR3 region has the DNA TGTGCCAGCAGCCCCGCGACTAGATCCCAAGAGACCCAGTACTTC. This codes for CASSPATRSQETQYF.

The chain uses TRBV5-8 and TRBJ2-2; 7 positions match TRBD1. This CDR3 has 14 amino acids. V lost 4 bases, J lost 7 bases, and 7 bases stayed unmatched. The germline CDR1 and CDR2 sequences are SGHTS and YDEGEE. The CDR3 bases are TGTGCCAGCAGCCTGACAGGGTCCAGCGGGGAGCTGTTTTTT. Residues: CASSLTGSSGELFF.

The CDR3 loop reads CASRPGRRSGEKLFF. The CDR3 nucleotides are TGTGCCAGCAGACCGGGGAGGAGATCGGGTGAAAAACTGTTTTTT. This sequence joins TRBV6-5 and TRBJ1-4; D call uncertain. This CDR3 comprises 15 residues. V gave up 6 bases and J gave up 7 bases, with 18 bases separating them. Per the germline V gene, CDR1 is MNHEY and CDR2 is SVGAGI.

The CDR3 sequence: CASRRLPGTSGTSTDTQYF. For the CDR3, the DNA is TGTGCCAGCAGAAGACTCCCCGGGACTAGCGGGACTAGCACAGATACGCAGTATTTT. V and J are TRBV11-2 and TRBJ2-3, with TRBD2 identical over 13 bases. From germline, CDR1 is SGHAT and CDR2 FQNNGV. V dropped 6 bases and J dropped 0; count of bases not matched to a gene: 12. The CDR3 runs 19 residues.

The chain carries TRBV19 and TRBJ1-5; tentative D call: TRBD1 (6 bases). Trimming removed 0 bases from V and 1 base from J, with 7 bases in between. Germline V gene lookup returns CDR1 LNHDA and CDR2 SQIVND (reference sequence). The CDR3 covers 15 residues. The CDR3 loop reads CASSIDQGSNQPQHF. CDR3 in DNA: TGTGCCAGTAGTATAGATCAGGGGAGCAATCAGCCCCAGCATTTT.

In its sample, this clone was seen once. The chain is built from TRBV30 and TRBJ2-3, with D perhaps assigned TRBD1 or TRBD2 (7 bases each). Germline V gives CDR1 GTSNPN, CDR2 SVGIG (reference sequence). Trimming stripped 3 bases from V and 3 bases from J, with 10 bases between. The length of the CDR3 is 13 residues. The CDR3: CAWSQGGTDTQYF. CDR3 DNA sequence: TGTGCCTGGAGCCAGGGGGGGACAGATACGCAGTATTTT.

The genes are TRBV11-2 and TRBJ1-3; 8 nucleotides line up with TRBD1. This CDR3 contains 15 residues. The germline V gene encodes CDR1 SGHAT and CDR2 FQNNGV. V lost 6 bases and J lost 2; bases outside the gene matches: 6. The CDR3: CASSFLDRAGNTIYF. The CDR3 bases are TGTGCCAGCAGTTTCCTGGACAGGGCTGGAAACACCATATATTTT.

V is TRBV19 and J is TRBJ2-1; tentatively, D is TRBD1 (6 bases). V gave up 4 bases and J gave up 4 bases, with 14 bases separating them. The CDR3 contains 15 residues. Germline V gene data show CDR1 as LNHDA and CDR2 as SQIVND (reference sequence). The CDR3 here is CASSKGQGHYNEQFF. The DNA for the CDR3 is TGTGCCAGTAGTAAAGGGCAGGGGCATTACAATGAGCAGTTCTTC.

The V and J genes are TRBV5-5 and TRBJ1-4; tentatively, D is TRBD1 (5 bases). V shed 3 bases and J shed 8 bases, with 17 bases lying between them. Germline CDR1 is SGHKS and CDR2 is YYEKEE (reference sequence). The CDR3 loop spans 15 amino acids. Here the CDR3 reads CASSSQGWVREKLFF. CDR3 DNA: TGTGCCAGCAGCTCGCAGGGATGGGTACGGGAAAAACTGTTTTTT.

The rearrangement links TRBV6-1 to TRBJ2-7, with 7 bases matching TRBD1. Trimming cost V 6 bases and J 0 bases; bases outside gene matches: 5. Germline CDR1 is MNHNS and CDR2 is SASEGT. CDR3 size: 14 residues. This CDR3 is CASRPGQSSYEQYF. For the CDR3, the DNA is TGTGCCAGCAGGCCGGGACAGAGCTCCTACGAGCAGTACTTC.